This T cell receptor (beta chain) was recorded in a study of T cells in Graves' hyperthyroidism and ophthalmopathy. Amplification of TCR beta CDR3 regions was performed using RNA transcripts as template. A first-round RT-PCR of the TCR CDR3 used the HTBI primer set. TCRdb re-analysed the multiplex PCR reads in MiXCR, keeping a single row per CDR3 protein. Here the sample spans more than 350,000 distinct CDR3 sequences, nearly 15% being singletons. This clonotype was seen ten or more times. Germline V lookup: CDR1 MDHEN, CDR2 SYDVKM. This CDR3 spans 15 amino acids. With 7 bases removed from V and 4 bases from J, the gap between germline ends came to 19 bases.

This receptor was identified in an older woman with Graves' ophthalmopathy. This chain joins TRBV28 and TRBJ1-1; weak D call: TRBD1 (6 bases). Sequenced input: blood. CDR3 residues: CASTPPGARGTEAFF. The CDR3 DNA follows: TGTGCCAGCACCCCACCGGGGGCGCGAGGCACTGAAGCTTTCTTT.